Below, one TCR beta chain is given with its context. This record belongs to a study of blood T cell repertoires in COVID-19. At the level of the study: Both acute and convalescent COVID-19 samples were obtained from the United States, Italy and Spain. Nucleic acid was either cDNA or gDNA, and it came from T cells, B-cell-depleted T cells, or PBMCs.

The CDR3 length is 17 residues. The trim removed 1 base at V and 0 bases at J, leaving 5 bases unmatched. Germline-derived CDR1 and CDR2 are SGHVS and FNYEAQ. Per the original data handling: Counts of nucleated cells, estimated from reference gene primer amplification, were obtained. Method: immunoSEQ multiplex PCR; TCRdb's copy keeps in-frame clones and lacks some. Clone size and V and J calls were adopted from that table, with D and trimming inferred from the DNA. The sample consists of around 270,000 clones, 75% to 90% of them appearing once. V and J are TRBV7-6 and TRBJ2-3, with TRBD2 matching 9 bases. The clonotype comes from a man aged 40-49 years with acute or convalescent COVID-19. Sequenced input: peripheral blood. Here the CDR3 reads CASSLGGGGTSTDTQYF. CDR3 DNA sequence: TGTGCCAGCAGCTTAGGCGGGGGGGGCACTAGCACAGATACGCAGTATTTT.